The clone carrying this TCR beta chain was recorded only once. Its antigen is unknown. The CDR3 is 16 amino acids. V lost 3 bases and J 1 base, leaving 10 bases between the germline ends. Germline values: CDR1 MNHEY, CDR2 SMNVEV (reference sequence). Some clones are missing from TCRdb's copy, which holds only in-frame ones; the method was immunoSEQ multiplex PCR. The table lists tens of thousands of clones, over 85% of them singletons. This entry comes from a study of cytomegalovirus exposure and HLA in healthy donors. Across the study: According to later analysis, the same platform produced the 90 to 150 validation and 666 first-cohort repertoires.

Notes on the study in general: One later analysis, an examination of the approximately 130 validation repertoires, found that first-cohort TCR clusters tended to co-occur in them.

The sequence was collected from a woman between 25 and 40 years old in good health and CMV-seronegative. The chain has TRBV27 and TRBJ2-6; D is undetermined. Sequenced: PBMCs. The DNA of the CDR3 is TGTGCCAGCAGTTTTTCCCCTCAGTCTGGGGCCAACGTCCTGACTTTC. Protein sequence: CASSFSPQSGANVLTF.